Listed below are T cell receptor beta chains from one sample, sequenced in a study of CD8+ T cells in alopecia areata. Some clones are missing from TCRdb's copy, which holds only in-frame ones; the method was immunoSEQ multiplex PCR. The table has 150,000 to 190,000 clones, 45% to 60% seen once. Sequencing was performed on CD8+ T cells sorted from blood, taken at week 0. The receptors shown here come from a human donor with alopecia areata. Both conserved end residues are part of each CDR3. Fields, in order: V gene, J gene, CDR3 length, D gene, clone size, CDR3 protein, CDR3 DNA. The D gene is left open where the match is weak. Clone size is given for some rows only: seen once, a few or many times, or a class if the clone is expanded.

V: TRBV7-6; J: TRBJ2-3; length: 14; D: -; size: -; CDR3: CAIDDPGHPDTQYF; DNA: TGTGCCATCGACGACCCGGGCCATCCGGATACGCAGTATTTT
V: TRBV19; J: TRBJ1-2; length: 14; D: TRBD1; size: few; CDR3: CASTAPQGAGGYTF; DNA: TGTGCCAGTACCGCACCTCAGGGGGCAGGGGGCTACACCTTC
V: TRBV5-5; J: TRBJ1-1; length: 15; D: -; size: -; CDR3: CASSPDRLMNTEAFF; DNA: TGTGCCAGCAGCCCCGACAGACTCATGAACACTGAAGCTTTCTTT
V: TRBV7-9; J: TRBJ2-7; length: 18; D: TRBD2; size: few; CDR3: CASSLALGLATRMNEQYF; DNA: TGTGCCAGCAGCTTAGCGCTAGGACTAGCTACGAGGATGAACGAGCAGTACTTC
V: TRBV27; J: TRBJ2-7; length: 12; D: -; size: -; CDR3: CASGEGRWEQYF; DNA: TGTGCCAGCGGCGAGGGTAGGTGGGAGCAGTACTTC
V: TRBV9; J: TRBJ1-1; length: 13; D: -; size: -; CDR3: CASSVGDRTEAFF; DNA: TGTGCCAGCAGCGTTGGGGACCGCACTGAAGCTTTCTTT
V: TRBV7-2; J: TRBJ2-1; length: 14; D: -; size: -; CDR3: CASSFTVSYNEQFF; DNA: TGTGCCAGCAGTTTCACAGTTTCCTACAATGAGCAGTTCTTC
V: TRBV2; J: TRBJ2-7; length: 10; D: -; size: -; CDR3: CASSAYEQYF; DNA: TGTGCCAGCAGTGCCTACGAGCAGTACTTC
V: TRBV7-9; J: TRBJ2-2; length: 12; D: -; size: -; CDR3: CASSAGGGELFF; DNA: TGTGCCAGCAGCGCGGGTGGCGGGGAGCTGTTTTTT
V: TRBV19; J: TRBJ1-2; length: 12; D: -; size: few; CDR3: CASRDGYYGYTF; DNA: TGTGCCAGTAGGGACGGGTACTATGGCTACACCTTC
V: TRBV15; J: TRBJ1-5; length: 13; D: -; size: -; CDR3: CATSGGGMQPQHF; DNA: TGTGCCACCAGCGGCGGAGGAATGCAGCCCCAGCATTTT
V: TRBV2; J: TRBJ2-1; length: 12; D: TRBD1; size: once; CDR3: CASSERGREQFF; DNA: TGTGCCAGCAGTGAAAGGGGGCGTGAGCAGTTCTTC
V: TRBV5-1; J: TRBJ2-7; length: 13; D: -; size: few; CDR3: CASSLDGSYEQYF; DNA: TGCGCCAGCAGCTTGGACGGATCCTACGAGCAGTACTTC
V: TRBV14; J: TRBJ2-6; length: 13; D: -; size: -; CDR3: CASSFAGANVLTF; DNA: TGTGCCAGCAGTTTTGCTGGGGCCAACGTCCTGACTTTC
V: TRBV29-1; J: TRBJ1-1; length: 13; D: -; size: -; CDR3: CSVSDGLNTEAFF; DNA: TGCAGCGTTTCCGACGGCTTGAACACTGAAGCTTTCTTT
V: TRBV10-3; J: TRBJ2-1; length: 14; D: TRBD2; size: -; CDR3: CAITTSGGLGEQFF; DNA: TGTGCCATCACGACTAGCGGGGGGTTGGGTGAGCAGTTCTTC
V: TRBV30; J: TRBJ2-7; length: 13; D: TRBD1; size: -; CDR3: CAWRGQGSYEQYF; DNA: TGTGCCTGGAGGGGACAGGGTTCCTACGAGCAGTACTTC
V: TRBV13; J: TRBJ2-3; length: 16; D: -; size: many; CDR3: CASTPEGRGRTDTQYF; DNA: TGTGCCAGCACCCCGGAGGGGCGGGGGCGCACAGATACGCAGTATTTT
V: TRBV15; J: TRBJ2-3; length: 13; D: -; size: -; CDR3: CATSSKITDTQYF; DNA: TGTGCCACCAGCAGTAAAATCACAGATACGCAGTATTTT
V: TRBV12-5; J: TRBJ1-5; length: 15; D: -; size: few; CDR3: CASGLVGSGFQPQHF; DNA: TGTGCTAGTGGTTTGGTGGGGTCAGGTTTTCAGCCCCAGCATTTT
V: TRBV5-6; J: TRBJ2-7; length: 11; D: -; size: -; CDR3: CASSFNHEQYF; DNA: TGTGCCAGCAGCTTCAACCACGAGCAGTACTTC
V: TRBV11-2; J: TRBJ2-4; length: 14; D: TRBD1; size: few; CDR3: CASSSADRADIQYF; DNA: TGTGCCAGCAGCTCCGCGGACAGGGCCGACATTCAGTACTTC
V: TRBV5-6; J: TRBJ1-2; length: 13; D: TRBD1; size: -; CDR3: CASSLTQGAHYTF; DNA: TGTGCCAGCAGCTTAACACAGGGGGCCCACTACACCTTC
V: TRBV11-3; J: TRBJ2-3; length: 14; D: -; size: -; CDR3: CASSQRGVTDTQYF; DNA: TGTGCCAGCAGCCAGAGGGGGGTAACAGATACGCAGTATTTT
V: TRBV19; J: TRBJ1-1; length: 12; D: -; size: few; CDR3: CASIGGSTEAFF; DNA: TGTGCCAGTATAGGAGGGAGCACTGAAGCTTTCTTT
V: TRBV5-4; J: TRBJ1-1; length: 11; D: -; size: -; CDR3: CASSENTEAFF; DNA: TGTGCCAGCAGCGAGAACACTGAAGCTTTCTTT
V: TRBV7-9; J: TRBJ2-1; length: 13; D: -; size: many; CDR3: CASSFGGNNEQFF; DNA: TGTGCCAGCAGCTTTGGCGGGAACAATGAGCAGTTCTTC
V: TRBV6-5; J: TRBJ2-7; length: 14; D: TRBD1; size: -; CDR3: CASSSGQGPYEQYF; DNA: TGTGCCAGCAGTTCGGGACAGGGACCCTACGAGCAGTACTTC
V: TRBV30; J: TRBJ2-7; length: 14; D: -; size: -; CDR3: CAWSGVRTTYEQYF; DNA: TGTGCCTGGAGTGGGGTGAGGACAACCTACGAGCAGTACTTC
V: TRBV4-3; J: TRBJ2-3; length: 15; D: TRBD2; size: few; CDR3: CASSQLSGGAHTQYF; DNA: TGCGCCAGCAGCCAACTAAGCGGGGGGGCCCATACGCAGTATTTT
V: TRBV6-5; J: TRBJ2-7; length: 12; D: TRBD1; size: -; CDR3: CASRTTGVEQYF; DNA: TGTGCCAGCAGAACGACAGGGGTCGAGCAGTACTTC
V: TRBV10-3; J: TRBJ1-2; length: 14; D: -; size: -; CDR3: CAISESAGAGGYTF; DNA: TGTGCCATCAGTGAGTCAGCGGGGGCAGGTGGCTACACCTTC
V: TRBV4-1; J: TRBJ2-3; length: 13; D: -; size: -; CDR3: CASSLSGGSVAYF; DNA: TGCGCCAGCAGCCTCTCCGGCGGGTCGGTTGCGTATTTT
V: TRBV29-1; J: TRBJ2-2; length: 16; D: TRBD1; size: -; CDR3: CSVEVYTRDRGLELFF; DNA: TGCAGCGTTGAAGTATACACCCGGGACAGGGGATTGGAGCTGTTTTTT
V: TRBV29-1; J: TRBJ1-1; length: 14; D: -; size: few; CDR3: CSVASRAVNTEAFF; DNA: TGCAGCGTTGCTAGTCGGGCGGTGAACACTGAAGCTTTCTTT
V: TRBV13; J: TRBJ1-2; length: 13; D: -; size: -; CDR3: CASREVEPYGYTF; DNA: TGTGCCAGCCGTGAGGTCGAACCCTATGGCTACACCTTC
V: TRBV29-1; J: TRBJ1-4; length: 12; D: -; size: -; CDR3: CSVAGFGEKLFF; DNA: TGCAGCGTCGCAGGGTTCGGTGAAAAACTGTTTTTT
V: TRBV4-2; J: TRBJ2-2; length: 14; D: TRBD2; size: -; CDR3: CASSLLTSGGELFF; DNA: TGTGCCAGCAGCTTACTGACTAGCGGGGGGGAGCTGTTTTTT
V: TRBV7-2; J: TRBJ2-7; length: 13; D: -; size: few; CDR3: CASSPNPLYEQYF; DNA: TGTGCCAGCAGCCCGAATCCCCTCTACGAGCAGTACTTC
V: TRBV5-1; J: TRBJ2-5; length: 15; D: TRBD2; size: -; CDR3: CASSLEGGLVETQYF; DNA: TGCGCCAGCAGCTTGGAGGGGGGACTAGTAGAGACCCAGTACTTC
V: TRBV9; J: TRBJ1-1; length: 14; D: -; size: -; CDR3: CASSVGDINYEAFF; DNA: TGTGCCAGCAGCGTAGGGGACATAAACTATGAAGCTTTCTTT
V: TRBV10-2; J: TRBJ2-7; length: 12; D: TRBD1; size: few; CDR3: CASRDRAYEQYF; DNA: TGCGCCAGCAGGGACAGGGCCTACGAGCAGTACTTC
V: TRBV29-1; J: TRBJ1-6; length: 13; D: -; size: -; CDR3: CSARDGDNSPLHF; DNA: TGCAGCGCTCGGGACGGGGATAATTCACCCCTCCACTTT
V: TRBV20-1; J: TRBJ1-1; length: 10; D: -; size: few; CDR3: CSATPFEAFF; DNA: TGCAGTGCTACCCCATTTGAAGCTTTCTTT
V: TRBV5-6; J: TRBJ2-1; length: 12; D: -; size: few; CDR3: CASSLSYNEQFF; DNA: TGTGCCAGCAGCCTCTCCTACAATGAGCAGTTCTTC
V: TRBV15; J: TRBJ2-3; length: 15; D: -; size: few; CDR3: CATSRQGWGTDTQYF; DNA: TGTGCCACCAGCAGGCAGGGATGGGGGACAGATACGCAGTATTTT
V: TRBV30; J: TRBJ1-2; length: 14; D: -; size: -; CDR3: CAWSVGGGPYGYTF; DNA: TGTGCCTGGAGTGTAGGGGGGGGTCCCTATGGCTACACCTTC
V: TRBV5-6; J: TRBJ2-2; length: 12; D: -; size: once; CDR3: CASSPSPGELFF; DNA: TGTGCCAGCAGCCCATCTCCGGGGGAGCTGTTTTTT
V: TRBV27; J: TRBJ2-7; length: 13; D: TRBD2; size: -; CDR3: CASSFRGAYEQYF; DNA: TGTGCCAGCAGTTTTCGGGGGGCCTACGAGCAGTACTTC
V: TRBV4-1; J: TRBJ1-2; length: 15; D: -; size: -; CDR3: CASSQSQGRDYGYTF; DNA: TGCGCCAGCAGCCAGTCGCAGGGTCGAGACTATGGCTACACCTTC
V: TRBV29-1; J: TRBJ1-1; length: 11; D: -; size: -; CDR3: CSVSGGSEAFF; DNA: TGCAGCGTTTCAGGCGGTTCTGAAGCTTTCTTT
V: TRBV19; J: TRBJ1-4; length: 14; D: -; size: -; CDR3: CASSLQDLAEKLFF; DNA: TGTGCCAGTAGCCTACAGGACTTGGCTGAAAAACTGTTTTTT
V: TRBV2; J: TRBJ1-1; length: 12; D: -; size: -; CDR3: CARRGAGTEAFF; DNA: TGTGCCAGGAGAGGTGCGGGTACTGAAGCTTTCTTT
V: TRBV13; J: TRBJ2-5; length: 20; D: -; size: few; CDR3: CASSSLRTGEKGARQETQYF; DNA: TGTGCCAGCAGCTCTTTAAGGACGGGAGAAAAGGGGGCCCGCCAAGAGACCCAGTACTTC